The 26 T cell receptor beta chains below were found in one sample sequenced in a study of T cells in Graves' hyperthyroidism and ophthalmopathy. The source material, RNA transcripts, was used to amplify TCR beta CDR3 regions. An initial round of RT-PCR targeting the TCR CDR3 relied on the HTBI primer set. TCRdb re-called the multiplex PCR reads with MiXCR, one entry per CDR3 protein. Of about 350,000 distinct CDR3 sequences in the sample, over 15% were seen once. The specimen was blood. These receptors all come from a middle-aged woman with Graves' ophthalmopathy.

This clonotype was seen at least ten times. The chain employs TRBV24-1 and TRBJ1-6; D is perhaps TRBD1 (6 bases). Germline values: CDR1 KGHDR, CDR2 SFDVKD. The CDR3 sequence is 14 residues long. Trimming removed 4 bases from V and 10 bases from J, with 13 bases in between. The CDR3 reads CATSEARDTSPLHF. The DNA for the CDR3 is TGTGCCACCAGTGAGGCCCGGGACACCTCACCCCTCCACTTT.

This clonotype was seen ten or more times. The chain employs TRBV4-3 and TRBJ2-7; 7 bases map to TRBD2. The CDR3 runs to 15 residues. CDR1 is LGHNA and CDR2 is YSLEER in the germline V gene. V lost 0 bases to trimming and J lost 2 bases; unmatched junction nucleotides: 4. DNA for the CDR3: TGCGCCAGCAGCCAAGAGCTAGCGGAAACCTACGAGCAGTACTTC. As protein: CASSQELAETYEQYF.

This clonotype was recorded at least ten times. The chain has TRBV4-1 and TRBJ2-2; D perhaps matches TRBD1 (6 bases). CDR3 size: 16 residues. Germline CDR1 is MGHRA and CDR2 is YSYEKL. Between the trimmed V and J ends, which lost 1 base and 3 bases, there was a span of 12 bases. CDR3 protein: CASSQVKGVDTGELFF. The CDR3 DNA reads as TGCGCCAGCAGCCAAGTGAAGGGGGTGGACACCGGGGAGCTGTTTTTT.

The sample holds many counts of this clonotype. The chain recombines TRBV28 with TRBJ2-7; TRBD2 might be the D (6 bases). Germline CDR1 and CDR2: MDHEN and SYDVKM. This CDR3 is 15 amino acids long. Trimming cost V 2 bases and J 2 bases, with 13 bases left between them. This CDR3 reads CASSLGGTVTYEQYF. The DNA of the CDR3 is TGTGCCAGCAGTTTAGGGGGGACCGTGACCTACGAGCAGTACTTC.

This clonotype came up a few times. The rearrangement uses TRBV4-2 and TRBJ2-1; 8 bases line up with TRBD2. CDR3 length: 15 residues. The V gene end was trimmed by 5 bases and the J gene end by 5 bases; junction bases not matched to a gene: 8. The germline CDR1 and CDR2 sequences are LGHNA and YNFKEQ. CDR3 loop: CASSTGTSLHNEQFF. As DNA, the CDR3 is TGTGCCAGCAGCACGGGGACTAGTCTCCACAATGAGCAGTTCTTC.

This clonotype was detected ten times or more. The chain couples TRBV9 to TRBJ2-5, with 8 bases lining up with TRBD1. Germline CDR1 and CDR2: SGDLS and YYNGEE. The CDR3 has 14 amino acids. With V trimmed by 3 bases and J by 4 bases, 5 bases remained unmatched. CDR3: CASSADRVGETQYF. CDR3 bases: TGTGCCAGCAGCGCGGACAGGGTGGGAGAGACCCAGTACTTC.

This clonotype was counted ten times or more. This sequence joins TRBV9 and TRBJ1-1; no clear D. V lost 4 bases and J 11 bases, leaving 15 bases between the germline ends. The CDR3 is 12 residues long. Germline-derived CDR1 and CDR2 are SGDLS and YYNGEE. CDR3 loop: CASSPSGGRAFF. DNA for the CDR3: TGTGCCAGCAGCCCCAGCGGAGGGAGGGCTTTCTTT. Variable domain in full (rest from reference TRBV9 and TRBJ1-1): DSGVTQTPKHLITATGQRVTLRCSPRSGDLSVYWYQQSLDQGLQFLIQYYNGEERAKGNILERFSAQQFPDLHSELNLSSLELGDSALYFCASSPSGGRAFFGQGTRLTVV.

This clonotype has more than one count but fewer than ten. The chain's CDR3 is CSAESGAKNIQYF. CDR3 nucleotide sequence: TGCAGCGCCGAGAGCGGAGCCAAAAACATTCAGTACTTC. The chain joins TRBV29-1 to TRBJ2-4; D might be TRBD2 (5 bases). This CDR3 is built from 13 residues. CDR1 and CDR2 from the germline V gene are SQVTM and ANQGSEA. Trimming left V 7 bases short and J 0 bases short, with 10 bases between. The full variable domain, with the rest looked up from reference TRBV29-1 and TRBJ2-4, is SAVISQKPSRDICQRGTSLTIQCQVDSQVTMMFWYRQQPGQSLTLIATANQGSEATYESGFVIDKFPISRPNLTFSTLTVSNMSPEDSSIYLCSAESGAKNIQYFGAGTRLSVL.

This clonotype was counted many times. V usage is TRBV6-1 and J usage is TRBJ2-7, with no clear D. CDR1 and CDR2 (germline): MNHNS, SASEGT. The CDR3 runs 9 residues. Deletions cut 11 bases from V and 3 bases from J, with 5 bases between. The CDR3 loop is CAQNYEQYF. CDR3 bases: TGTGCCCAGAACTACGAGCAGTACTTC.

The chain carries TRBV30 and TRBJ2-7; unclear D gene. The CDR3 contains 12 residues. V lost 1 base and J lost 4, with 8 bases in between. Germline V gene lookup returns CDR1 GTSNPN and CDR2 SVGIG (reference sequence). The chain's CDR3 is CAWSGSDYEQYF. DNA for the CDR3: TGTGCCTGGAGTGGCAGTGATTACGAGCAGTACTTC.

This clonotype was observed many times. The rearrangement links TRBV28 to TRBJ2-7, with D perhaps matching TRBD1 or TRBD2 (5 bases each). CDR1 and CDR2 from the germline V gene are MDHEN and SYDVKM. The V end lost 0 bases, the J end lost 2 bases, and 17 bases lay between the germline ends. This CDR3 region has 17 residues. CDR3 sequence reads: CASSLWAVRGSTYEQYF. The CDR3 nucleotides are TGTGCCAGCAGTTTATGGGCTGTGAGGGGAAGCACCTACGAGCAGTACTTC.

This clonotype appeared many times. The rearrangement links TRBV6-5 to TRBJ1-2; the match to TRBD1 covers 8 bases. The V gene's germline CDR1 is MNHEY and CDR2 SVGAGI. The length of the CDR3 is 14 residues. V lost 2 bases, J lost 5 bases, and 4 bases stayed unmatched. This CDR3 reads CASSYRTGLYGYTF. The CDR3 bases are TGTGCCAGCAGTTACAGGACAGGGCTTTATGGCTACACCTTC.

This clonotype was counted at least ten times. The chain's CDR3 is CATGIDANAGELFF. The CDR3 nucleotides are TGTGCCACCGGCATAGACGCCAATGCCGGGGAGCTGTTTTTT. The J gene is TRBJ2-2, the V gene TRBV10-3; D is unclear. There are 14 residues in the CDR3. CDR1 is ENHRY and CDR2 is SYGVKD in the germline V gene. V lost 10 bases to trimming and J lost 6 bases, with 18 bases between them.

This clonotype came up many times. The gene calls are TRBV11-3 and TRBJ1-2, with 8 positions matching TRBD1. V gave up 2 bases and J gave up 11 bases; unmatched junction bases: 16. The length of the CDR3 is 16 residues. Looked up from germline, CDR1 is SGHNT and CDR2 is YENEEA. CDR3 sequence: CASSLNDRGPRRGYTF. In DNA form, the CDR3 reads TGTGCCAGCAGCTTAAACGACAGGGGACCGCGTCGGGGATACACCTTC.

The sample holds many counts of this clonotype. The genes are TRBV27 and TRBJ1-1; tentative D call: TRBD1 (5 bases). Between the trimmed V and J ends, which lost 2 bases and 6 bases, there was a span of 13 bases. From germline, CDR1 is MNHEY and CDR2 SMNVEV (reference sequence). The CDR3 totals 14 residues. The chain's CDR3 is CASSLEGTFSEAFF. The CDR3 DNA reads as TGTGCCAGCAGTTTAGAGGGGACTTTTTCTGAAGCTTTCTTT.

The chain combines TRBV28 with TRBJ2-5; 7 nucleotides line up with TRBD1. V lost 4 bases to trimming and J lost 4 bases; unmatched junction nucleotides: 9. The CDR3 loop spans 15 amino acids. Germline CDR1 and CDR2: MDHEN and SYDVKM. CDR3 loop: CASSSLGRQGETQYF. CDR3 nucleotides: TGTGCCAGCAGTTCGTTGGGCCGACAGGGAGAGACCCAGTACTTC.

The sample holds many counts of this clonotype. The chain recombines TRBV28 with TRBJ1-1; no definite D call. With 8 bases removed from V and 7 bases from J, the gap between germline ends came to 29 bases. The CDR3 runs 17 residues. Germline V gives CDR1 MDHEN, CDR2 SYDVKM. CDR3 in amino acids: CASGWPRAGISSVEAFF. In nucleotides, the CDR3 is TGTGCCAGCGGCTGGCCAAGGGCGGGGATCTCATCGGTTGAAGCTTTCTTT.

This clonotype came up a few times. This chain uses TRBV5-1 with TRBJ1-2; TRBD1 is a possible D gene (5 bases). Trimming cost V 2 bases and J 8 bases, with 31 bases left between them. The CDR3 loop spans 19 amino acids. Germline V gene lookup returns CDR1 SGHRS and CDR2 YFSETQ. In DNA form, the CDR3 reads TGCGCCAGCAGCTTCGGGGACCAGAGCAGACAGACCATTCGGGGAGGCTACACCTTC. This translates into CASSFGDQSRQTIRGGYTF.

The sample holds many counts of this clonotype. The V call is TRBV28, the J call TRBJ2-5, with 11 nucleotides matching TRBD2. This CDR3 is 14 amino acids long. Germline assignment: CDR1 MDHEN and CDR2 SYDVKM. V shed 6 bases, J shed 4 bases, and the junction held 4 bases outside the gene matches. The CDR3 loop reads CASRTSGKGETQYF. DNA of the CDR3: TGTGCCAGCAGGACTAGCGGGAAGGGAGAGACCCAGTACTTC. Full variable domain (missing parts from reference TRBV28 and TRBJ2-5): DVKVTQSSRYLVKRTGEKVFLECVQDMDHENMFWYRQDPGLGLRLIYFSYDVKMKEKGDIPEGYSVSREKKERFSLILESASTNQTSMYLCASRTSGKGETQYFGPGTRLLVL.

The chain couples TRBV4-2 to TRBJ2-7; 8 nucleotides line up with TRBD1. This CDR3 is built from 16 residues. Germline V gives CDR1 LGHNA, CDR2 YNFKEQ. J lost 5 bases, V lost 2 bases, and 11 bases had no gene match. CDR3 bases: TGTGCCAGCAGCCAAACAAACCAGGGGGCGCTGGACGAGCAGTACTTC. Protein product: CASSQTNQGALDEQYF.

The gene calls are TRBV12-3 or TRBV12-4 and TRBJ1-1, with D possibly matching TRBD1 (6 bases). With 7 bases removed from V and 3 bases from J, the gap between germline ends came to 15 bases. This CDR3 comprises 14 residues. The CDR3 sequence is CASNRWGHDTEAFF. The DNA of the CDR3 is TGTGCCAGCAACCGGTGGGGGCATGACACTGAAGCTTTCTTT.

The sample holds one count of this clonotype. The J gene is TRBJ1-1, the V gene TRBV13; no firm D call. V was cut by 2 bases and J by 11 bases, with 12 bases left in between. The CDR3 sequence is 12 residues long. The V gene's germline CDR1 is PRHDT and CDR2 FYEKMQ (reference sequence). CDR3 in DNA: TGTGCCAGCAGCTTAAGACCCGGGTATGCTTTCTTT. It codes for CASSLRPGYAFF.

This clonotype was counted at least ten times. CDR3 bases: TGCAGTGCTAGTACCGGAAATCAGCCCCAGCATTTT. It yields the protein CSASTGNQPQHF. The rearrangement links TRBV20-1 to TRBJ1-5; D uncertain. Trimming shortened V by 3 bases and J by 4 bases, and 7 bases separated the two germline ends. The germline V gene has CDR1 DFQATT and CDR2 SNEGSKA (reference sequence). The CDR3 loop spans 12 amino acids.

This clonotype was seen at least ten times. CDR3 sequence reads: CAWKRQGRNTIYF. The CDR3 region has the DNA TGTGCCTGGAAACGACAGGGTAGAAACACCATATATTTT. This chain uses TRBV30 with TRBJ1-3, with 7 bases that match TRBD1. V shed 4 bases and J 5 bases; nucleotides not matched to a gene: 5. The CDR3 runs 13 residues. Per the germline V gene, CDR1 is GTSNPN and CDR2 is SVGIG (reference sequence).

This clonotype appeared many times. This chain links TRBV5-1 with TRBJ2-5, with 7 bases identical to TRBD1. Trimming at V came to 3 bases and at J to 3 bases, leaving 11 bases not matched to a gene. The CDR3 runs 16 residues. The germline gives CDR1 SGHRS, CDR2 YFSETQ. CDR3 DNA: TGCGCCAGCAGCTCCTCTACAGGGGTACGGGAAGAGACCCAGTACTTC. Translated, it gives CASSSSTGVREETQYF.

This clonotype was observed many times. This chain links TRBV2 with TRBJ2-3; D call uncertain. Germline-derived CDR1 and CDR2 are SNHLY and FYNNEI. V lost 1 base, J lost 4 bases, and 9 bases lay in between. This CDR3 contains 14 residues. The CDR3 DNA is TGTGCCAGCAGTGAAGAGGGCGGCCCAGATACGCAGTATTTT. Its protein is CASSEEGGPDTQYF.